Listed below are T cell receptor beta chains from one sample, sequenced in a study of blood T cell repertoires in COVID-19. Produced via immunoSEQ multiplex PCR; TCRdb's table is partial and in-frame only. The sample lists more than 75,000 clones, 88% seen once, with roughly 8.1% in the top ten. The sequencing input was peripheral blood. The receptor source for this set is a woman aged 70-85 years with acute or convalescent COVID-19. CDR3s include the opening cysteine and the closing phenylalanine or tryptophan. D genes are given only for firm matches. Only some rows state a clone size, as once, few, many or a class for expanded clones.

v_call: TRBV5-1; j_call: TRBJ1-6; d_call: NA; clone_size: NA; cdr3_nt: TGCGCCAGCAGCTTGGGCAGGGCAAATTCACCCCTCCACTTT; cdr3_aa: CASSLGRANSPLHF
v_call: TRBV5-5; j_call: TRBJ2-3; d_call: NA; clone_size: NA; cdr3_nt: TGTGCCAGCAGGTCTGGACTGCTCTCAGGCACAGATACGCAGTATTTT; cdr3_aa: CASRSGLLSGTDTQYF
v_call: TRBV24-1; j_call: TRBJ1-5; d_call: TRBD1; clone_size: few; cdr3_nt: TGTGCCACCAGTGGGACAGGGGGCGATCAGCCCCAGCATTTT; cdr3_aa: CATSGTGGDQPQHF
v_call: TRBV25-1; j_call: TRBJ2-1; d_call: TRBD1; clone_size: NA; cdr3_nt: TGTGCCAGCAGATCCGGGACAGGGTGGGGTGAGCAGTTCTTC; cdr3_aa: CASRSGTGWGEQFF
v_call: TRBV5-4; j_call: TRBJ2-7; d_call: NA; clone_size: NA; cdr3_nt: TGTGCCAGCAGCAAGGACATGAGTCCGCAGTACTTC; cdr3_aa: CASSKDMSPQYF
v_call: TRBV6-1; j_call: TRBJ1-3; d_call: NA; clone_size: NA; cdr3_nt: TGTGCCAGCAGTGAAGCGGGGGGTTCAGGAAACACCATATATTTT; cdr3_aa: CASSEAGGSGNTIYF
v_call: TRBV10-3; j_call: TRBJ2-2; d_call: TRBD1; clone_size: NA; cdr3_nt: TGTGCCATCAAGGGGGCAGGGTCGGCCGGGGAGCTGTTTTTT; cdr3_aa: CAIKGAGSAGELFF
v_call: TRBV5-1; j_call: TRBJ2-5; d_call: NA; clone_size: NA; cdr3_nt: TGCGCCAGCAGCCGCGGGGGCACGGAGACCCAGTACTTC; cdr3_aa: CASSRGGTETQYF
v_call: TRBV3-1/TRBV3-2; j_call: TRBJ2-5; d_call: TRBD2; clone_size: NA; cdr3_nt: TGTGCCAGCAGCCAAGGAGTAGCGGGAGGCCAAGAGACCCAGTACTTC; cdr3_aa: CASSQGVAGGQETQYF
v_call: TRBV18; j_call: TRBJ1-1; d_call: NA; clone_size: NA; cdr3_nt: TGTGCCAGCTCACCACAGGGGTTCACTGAAGCTTTCTTT; cdr3_aa: CASSPQGFTEAFF
v_call: TRBV5-4; j_call: TRBJ1-2; d_call: TRBD1; clone_size: NA; cdr3_nt: TGTGCCAGCAGCCCGGGACAGCTCCTACATGGCTACACCTTC; cdr3_aa: CASSPGQLLHGYTF
v_call: TRBV30; j_call: TRBJ1-5; d_call: TRBD1; clone_size: NA; cdr3_nt: TGTGCCTGGAGTGCCGGGACAGGGTTCCATCAGCCCCAGCATTTT; cdr3_aa: CAWSAGTGFHQPQHF
v_call: TRBV11-2; j_call: TRBJ2-5; d_call: NA; clone_size: NA; cdr3_nt: TGTGCCAGCAGCTTACAGGGCGGAAGACAAGAGACCCAGTACTTC; cdr3_aa: CASSLQGGRQETQYF
v_call: TRBV12-3/TRBV12-4; j_call: TRBJ1-2; d_call: NA; clone_size: few; cdr3_nt: TGTGCCAGCAGTCCTAGACAGGTTCGTCGCTACACCTTC; cdr3_aa: CASSPRQVRRYTF
v_call: TRBV2; j_call: TRBJ2-2; d_call: TRBD1; clone_size: NA; cdr3_nt: TGTGCCAGCACAAGTAGGACAGGGAACACCGGGGAGCTGTTTTTT; cdr3_aa: CASTSRTGNTGELFF
v_call: TRBV28; j_call: TRBJ2-5; d_call: TRBD2; clone_size: NA; cdr3_nt: TGTGCCAGCAGTTTAATCGCTAGCGGACAAGAGACCCAGTACTTC; cdr3_aa: CASSLIASGQETQYF
v_call: TRBV11-2; j_call: TRBJ2-3; d_call: NA; clone_size: NA; cdr3_nt: TGTGCCAGCAGCTTAAATGTCCAAACTAGCACAGATACGCAGTATTTT; cdr3_aa: CASSLNVQTSTDTQYF
v_call: TRBV5-1; j_call: TRBJ1-1; d_call: NA; clone_size: NA; cdr3_nt: TGCGCCAGCAGCTTGGACCTACAGGAAGCTTTCTTT; cdr3_aa: CASSLDLQEAFF
v_call: TRBV7-9; j_call: TRBJ2-5; d_call: TRBD1; clone_size: NA; cdr3_nt: TGTGCCAGCAGCTTAGACCCTGGACAGGGGGCAAAGACCCAGTACTTC; cdr3_aa: CASSLDPGQGAKTQYF
v_call: TRBV18; j_call: TRBJ1-1; d_call: NA; clone_size: NA; cdr3_nt: TGTGCCAGCTCACCCCAACAGGACACTGAAGCTTTCTTT; cdr3_aa: CASSPQQDTEAFF
v_call: TRBV30; j_call: TRBJ1-5; d_call: NA; clone_size: NA; cdr3_nt: TGTGCCTGGGGATGGGGGCGAAGCAATCAGCCCCAGCATTTT; cdr3_aa: CAWGWGRSNQPQHF
v_call: TRBV5-1; j_call: TRBJ1-1; d_call: TRBD1; clone_size: NA; cdr3_nt: TGCGCCAGCAGCTTGGCGAACAGGGGGCGGAACACTGAAGCTTTCTTT; cdr3_aa: CASSLANRGRNTEAFF
v_call: TRBV5-1; j_call: TRBJ2-5; d_call: NA; clone_size: once; cdr3_nt: TGCGCCAGCAGCTTGTTTCGGGAGACCCAGTACTTC; cdr3_aa: CASSLFRETQYF
v_call: TRBV27; j_call: TRBJ1-6; d_call: TRBD1; clone_size: NA; cdr3_nt: TGTGCCAGCAGTTTATCGGGACAGGACATAAGACGCTCCTATAATTCACCCCTCCACTTT; cdr3_aa: CASSLSGQDIRRSYNSPLHF
v_call: TRBV4-2; j_call: TRBJ1-5; d_call: NA; clone_size: NA; cdr3_nt: TGTGCCAGCAGCCAATTAGACGGACTCAATCAGCCCCAGCATTTT; cdr3_aa: CASSQLDGLNQPQHF
v_call: TRBV7-2; j_call: TRBJ1-2; d_call: NA; clone_size: NA; cdr3_nt: TGTGCCAGCAGCTTAGGGGCGGGCAGTTATGGCTACACCTTC; cdr3_aa: CASSLGAGSYGYTF
v_call: TRBV5-4; j_call: TRBJ1-1; d_call: TRBD1; clone_size: NA; cdr3_nt: TGTGCCAGCAGCTGGACAGGGGGCACCACTGAAGCTTTCTTT; cdr3_aa: CASSWTGGTTEAFF
v_call: TRBV24-1; j_call: TRBJ2-5; d_call: NA; clone_size: NA; cdr3_nt: TGTGCCACCAGTGATCCACAAGAGACCCAGTACTTC; cdr3_aa: CATSDPQETQYF
v_call: TRBV29-1; j_call: TRBJ1-2; d_call: NA; clone_size: NA; cdr3_nt: TGCAGCGTACATAGAACAGGGCGGCGGGGCTACACCTTC; cdr3_aa: CSVHRTGRRGYTF
v_call: TRBV3-1/TRBV3-2; j_call: TRBJ2-7; d_call: NA; clone_size: NA; cdr3_nt: TGTGCCAGCAGCCAAGATCGCGGGACCCGAACGCAATACGAGCAGTACTTC; cdr3_aa: CASSQDRGTRTQYEQYF
v_call: TRBV6-5; j_call: TRBJ1-2; d_call: NA; clone_size: few; cdr3_nt: TGTGCCAGCAGGGGAGACAGGCCTTTCGGTGGCTACACCTTC; cdr3_aa: CASRGDRPFGGYTF
v_call: TRBV30; j_call: TRBJ1-6; d_call: NA; clone_size: NA; cdr3_nt: TGTGCCTGGAGTTTAAACGGACAGAGTGATTCACCCCTCCACTTT; cdr3_aa: CAWSLNGQSDSPLHF
v_call: TRBV6-5; j_call: TRBJ2-1; d_call: TRBD2; clone_size: NA; cdr3_nt: TGTGCCAGCAGGTCCACTAGCGGGAGTTTTAATGAGCAGTTCTTC; cdr3_aa: CASRSTSGSFNEQFF
v_call: TRBV19; j_call: TRBJ1-3; d_call: NA; clone_size: NA; cdr3_nt: TGTGCCAGTAGTATCTCGGTCGCGGGAAACACCATATATTTT; cdr3_aa: CASSISVAGNTIYF
v_call: TRBV10-3; j_call: TRBJ1-4; d_call: TRBD1; clone_size: NA; cdr3_nt: TGTGCCATCCAGGGGGCGGCTAATGAAAAACTGTTTTTT; cdr3_aa: CAIQGAANEKLFF
v_call: TRBV3-1/TRBV3-2; j_call: TRBJ2-3; d_call: TRBD2; clone_size: NA; cdr3_nt: TGTGCCAGCAGCCCGACTAGCGGGGGGGCCCGGGTAGGTGATACGCAGTATTTT; cdr3_aa: CASSPTSGGARVGDTQYF
v_call: TRBV9; j_call: TRBJ1-4; d_call: NA; clone_size: NA; cdr3_nt: TGTGCCAGCAGCCTTACAGCCAGGGGAAAACTGTTTTTT; cdr3_aa: CASSLTARGKLFF
v_call: TRBV28; j_call: TRBJ2-7; d_call: NA; clone_size: NA; cdr3_nt: TGTGCCAGCAGTTTACAGGGTCGCGAGCAGTACTTC; cdr3_aa: CASSLQGREQYF
v_call: TRBV10-1; j_call: TRBJ1-1; d_call: NA; clone_size: NA; cdr3_nt: TGCGCCAGCAGAGTACAGGAGAACACTGAAGCTTTCTTT; cdr3_aa: CASRVQENTEAFF
v_call: TRBV6-1; j_call: TRBJ1-5; d_call: TRBD1; clone_size: NA; cdr3_nt: TGTGCCAGCAGTGAAGCGCCCCCGGGACAGGGATCAAGCAATCAGCCCCAGCATTTT; cdr3_aa: CASSEAPPGQGSSNQPQHF
v_call: TRBV6-2/TRBV6-3; j_call: TRBJ2-5; d_call: TRBD1; clone_size: NA; cdr3_nt: TGTGCCAGCAGTTACTCGGGGACAGGGGTTTACCAAGAGACCCAGTACTTC; cdr3_aa: CASSYSGTGVYQETQYF
v_call: TRBV29-1; j_call: TRBJ2-1; d_call: NA; clone_size: NA; cdr3_nt: TGCAGCGTTGAAACCCTTTACCCAAAGGGGCAGAGACACTACAATGAGCAGTTCTTC; cdr3_aa: CSVETLYPKGQRHYNEQFF
v_call: TRBV2; j_call: TRBJ1-1; d_call: TRBD1; clone_size: NA; cdr3_nt: TGTGCCAGCAGTAAGGACAGGGGGCAGGGTTGGGCTTTCTTT; cdr3_aa: CASSKDRGQGWAFF
v_call: TRBV5-5; j_call: TRBJ1-2; d_call: NA; clone_size: NA; cdr3_nt: TGTGCCAGCAGCCCCTGGGGAGGGGGCTACACCTTC; cdr3_aa: CASSPWGGGYTF
v_call: TRBV5-8; j_call: TRBJ2-7; d_call: TRBD1; clone_size: NA; cdr3_nt: TGTGCCAGCAGCATCGGGACAGCCACGTACGAGCAGTACTTC; cdr3_aa: CASSIGTATYEQYF
v_call: TRBV2; j_call: TRBJ2-1; d_call: NA; clone_size: few; cdr3_nt: TGTGCCAGCACGTTGCGAACCAATGAGCAGTTCTTC; cdr3_aa: CASTLRTNEQFF
v_call: TRBV24-1; j_call: TRBJ1-2; d_call: NA; clone_size: NA; cdr3_nt: TGTGCCACCAGTGATTTGAACGAGGGCTATGGCTACACCTTC; cdr3_aa: CATSDLNEGYGYTF